Here is one T cell receptor (beta chain) with its context. The antigen is not known. This CDR3 has 15 residues. Per germline, CDR1 SGHRS and CDR2 YFSETQ. Trimming removed 2 bases at V and 2 bases at J, with 14 bases between. Several immunoSEQ plates received, in even portions, the genomic DNA of each subset. Replicate PCRs run on sorted subsets employed roughly 190 ng DNA, tens of thousands of T cell genomes. TCRdb keeps only in-frame clones here, not all; method: immunoSEQ multiplex PCR. The data show about 2.1 million clones, about 92% seen once. This sample stems from a study of shared clonotypes between healthy human individuals. Study information: Every donor yielded three CD4 naive, three CD4 memory, two CD8 naive and one CD8 memory plate. Findings and caveats of the study: Naive subsets typically showed greater estimated richness than memory subsets.

Cells designated naive CD8 were CD45RO-negative and were positively selected for CCR7, with terminally differentiated effector memory CD45RA+ cells excluded. The sequenced sample consisted of naive CD8+ T cells from PBMCs. J is TRBJ2-7 and V is TRBV5-1, with D possibly TRBD1 on 5 matching bases. The source of this sequence is a man in his late teens or twenties in good health. Some clones in this sample may be carry-over from other donors' samples. The CDR3 DNA follows: TGCGCCAGCAGCTTTTCTCGGACGGACACCTACGAGCAGTACTTC. Its translation is CASSFSRTDTYEQYF.